These T cell receptor beta chains were read from a single sample in a study of shared clonotypes between healthy human individuals. Profiling relied on immunoSEQ multiplex PCR, and the TCRdb table lists in-frame clones only, not all of them. There are approximately 1.5 million clones in the sample; approximately 98% occur only once, and roughly 0.45% lies in the top ten. The sample comprised naive CD4+ T cells sorted from blood. The receptors here all came from a man aged 25 to 45 in good health. Each CDR3 is given with its conserved first and last residue. A D gene is named only where the DNA matches it firmly. Where a row states a size, it is once, few, many or the class of an expanded clone; other rows omit it.

d_call	clone_size	j_call	v_call	cdr3_nt	cdr3_aa
.	.	TRBJ2-3	TRBV28	TGTGCCAGCAGTGCCACCATAAAAACAGATACGCAGTATTTT	CASSATIKTDTQYF
TRBD2	.	TRBJ2-5	TRBV7-9	TGTGCCAGCAGCCCGAAACGGACTAGCTTGGAGACCCAGTACTTC	CASSPKRTSLETQYF
TRBD1	.	TRBJ2-5	TRBV18	TGTGCCAGCTCACCCCTGGGACAGGGTATCGGAGAGACCCAGTACTTC	CASSPLGQGIGETQYF
.	.	TRBJ2-7	TRBV13	TGTGCCAGCAGCCCACGCACTACCTCCTACGAGCAGTACTTC	CASSPRTTSYEQYF
.	.	TRBJ1-2	TRBV4-1	TGCGCCAGCAGCCAGATTCCCGGGATGGGGAATGGCTACACCTTC	CASSQIPGMGNGYTF
.	.	TRBJ1-1	TRBV28	TGTGCCAGCACCTTGAGAGGGCCTGAAGCTTTCTTT	CASTLRGPEAFF
.	.	TRBJ2-7	TRBV19	TGTGCCAGTAGGGCAGGGGCCAGCTCCTACGAGCAGTACTTC	CASRAGASSYEQYF
.	.	TRBJ2-7	TRBV5-5	TGTGCCAGCAGCTTGGTTGCATCCTACGAGCAGTACTTC	CASSLVASYEQYF
.	.	TRBJ2-7	TRBV6-5	TGTGCCAGCAGCCGAACAGGGCCCCCCTCCTACGAGCAGTACTTC	CASSRTGPPSYEQYF
TRBD2	.	TRBJ2-7	TRBV2	TGTGCCAGCAGTTTGACTAGCGGAGGAGGGGGATCGTACTTC	CASSLTSGGGGSYF
TRBD2	.	TRBJ2-4	TRBV9	TGTGCCAGCAGCCCACGCGGGCGGGAGGAAAACATTCAGTACTTC	CASSPRGREENIQYF
.	.	TRBJ2-1	TRBV29-1	TGCAGCGCGAGGGTCCGCGGACAGTACAATGAGCAGTTCTTC	CSARVRGQYNEQFF
.	.	TRBJ1-2	TRBV5-1	TGCGCCAGCAGCGCCTCGGTAGCTAACTATGGCTACACCTTC	CASSASVANYGYTF
TRBD1	.	TRBJ1-4	TRBV5-4	TGTGCCAGCAGCTTTGACAGGGGGTATGAAAAACTGTTTTTT	CASSFDRGYEKLFF
.	once	TRBJ1-4	TRBV5-1	TGCGCCAGCAGCTTGTCGGGGGCGTATGGAGAAAAACTGTTTTTT	CASSLSGAYGEKLFF
.	.	TRBJ2-2	TRBV18	TGTGCCAGCTCACCTAGGGAATCCGGGGAGCTGTTTTTT	CASSPRESGELFF
TRBD1	.	TRBJ1-5	TRBV7-2	TGTGCCAGCAGCTTAGTTTCAGGGGGTCATCAGCCCCAGCATTTT	CASSLVSGGHQPQHF
.	once	TRBJ1-4	TRBV7-2	TGTGCCAGCAGCCTACAAGATACTGAAAAACTGTTTTTT	CASSLQDTEKLFF
.	.	TRBJ2-2	TRBV18	TGTGCCAGCTCACCACGACAAGCAAACACCGGGGAGCTGTTTTTT	CASSPRQANTGELFF
.	.	TRBJ1-2	TRBV6-5	TGTGCCAGCAGCACTCCTGCCCACGTCGGGGGCTACACCTTC	CASSTPAHVGGYTF